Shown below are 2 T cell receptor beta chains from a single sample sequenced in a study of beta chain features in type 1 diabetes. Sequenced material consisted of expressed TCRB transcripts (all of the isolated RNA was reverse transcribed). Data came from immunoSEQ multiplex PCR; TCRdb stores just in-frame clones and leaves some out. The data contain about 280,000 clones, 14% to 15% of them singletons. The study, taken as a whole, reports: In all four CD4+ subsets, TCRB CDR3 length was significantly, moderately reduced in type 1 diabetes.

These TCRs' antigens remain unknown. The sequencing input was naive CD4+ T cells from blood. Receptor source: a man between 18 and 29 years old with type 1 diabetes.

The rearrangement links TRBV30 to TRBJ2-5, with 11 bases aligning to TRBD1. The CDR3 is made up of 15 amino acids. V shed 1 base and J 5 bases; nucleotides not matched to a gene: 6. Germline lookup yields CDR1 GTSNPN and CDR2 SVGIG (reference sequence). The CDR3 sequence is CAWSAGQGAFETQYF. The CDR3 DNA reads TGTGCCTGGAGTGCCGGACAGGGGGCTTTTGAGACCCAGTACTTC.

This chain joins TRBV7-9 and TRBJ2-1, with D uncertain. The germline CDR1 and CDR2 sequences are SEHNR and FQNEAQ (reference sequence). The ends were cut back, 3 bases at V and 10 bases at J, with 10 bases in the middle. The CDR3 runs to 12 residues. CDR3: CASSFNREEQFF. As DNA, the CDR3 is TGTGCCAGCAGCTTTAACCGCGAGGAGCAGTTCTTC.